This entry features one TCR beta chain sequence. The V segment lost 0 bases and the J segment 4 bases; nucleotides outside the gene matches: 14. Germline values: CDR1 MNHNY, CDR2 SVGAGI (reference sequence). The length of the CDR3 is 19 residues. The data belong to a study of HIV-infected patients and healthy controls. TCRdb analysed the 5' RACE reads with MiXCR anew, one entry per CDR3 protein. The repertoire holds tens of thousands of distinct CDR3 sequences, with about 16% as singletons. The origin of this receptor is a human donor in good health. Sequencing input: CD4+ T cells from blood. The V call is TRBV6-6, the J call TRBJ2-5; 10 positions match TRBD1. The CDR3 DNA follows: TGTGCCAGCAGTTACTCGCGGACAGGGGGAGGGGGAGACAGAGAGACCCAGTACTTC. This sequence encodes CASSYSRTGGGGDRETQYF.